The 30 T cell receptor beta chains given below trace back to one sample, sequenced in a study of monozygotic twins with cystic fibrosis. Assay: immunoSEQ multiplex PCR; the TCRdb copy retains only in-frame clones and omits some. The sample lists approximately 13,000 clones; 85% to 90% were seen once. The source material was blood. The receptors were gathered from a boy younger than 18 with cystic fibrosis.

The chain employs TRBV10-2 and TRBJ1-1; the D is unclear. Germline CDR1 and CDR2: WSHSY and SAAADI. The CDR3 spans 14 residues. V was clipped by 4 bases and J by 1 base, with 10 bases between them. The CDR3 sequence is CASSGRRENTEAFF. The CDR3 nucleotides are TGCGCCAGCAGTGGTCGGAGGGAGAACACTGAAGCTTTCTTT.

The CDR3: CASSLAPPGLANYGYTF. As DNA, the CDR3 is TGTGCCAGCAGCTTAGCCCCACCGGGCCTGGCTAACTATGGCTACACCTTC. V usage is TRBV7-8 and J usage is TRBJ1-2; D ambiguous. CDR1 is SGHVS, CDR2 FQNEAQ, per germline. V was cut by 0 bases and J by 0 bases, with 14 bases left in between. This CDR3 is 17 amino acids long. Variable domain in full (rest from reference TRBV7-8 and TRBJ1-2): GAGVSQSPRYKVAKRGQDVALRCDPISGHVSLFWYQQALGQGPEFLTYFQNEAQLDKSGLPSDRFFAERPEGSVSTLKIQRTQQEDSAVYLCASSLAPPGLANYGYTFGSGTRLTVV.

The chain combines TRBV27 with TRBJ1-5; D remains ambiguous. Germline CDR1 and CDR2: MNHEY and SMNVEV (reference sequence). Trimming took 1 base from V and 3 from J, leaving 10 bases between them. This CDR3 is 15 amino acids long. The CDR3, as DNA: TGTGCCAGCAGTTTATTCCAGGACCCCAATCAGCCCCAGCATTTT. It specifies CASSLFQDPNQPQHF.

The rearrangement joins TRBV11-2 to TRBJ1-1; D not resolved. Trimming shortened V by 0 bases and J by 5 bases, and 16 bases separated the two germline ends. The CDR3 contains 16 residues. The germline CDR1 and CDR2 sequences are SGHAT and FQNNGV. CDR3 residues: CASSLDPAGVGTEAFF. The CDR3 DNA reads as TGTGCCAGCAGCTTAGATCCTGCGGGCGTGGGTACTGAAGCTTTCTTT.

V is TRBV20-1 and J is TRBJ2-7; possibly TRBD1 for D (6 bases). Germline CDR1 reads DFQATT; CDR2 reads SNEGSKA (reference sequence). The ends were cut back, 6 bases at V and 4 bases at J, with 10 bases in the middle. The CDR3 length is 11 residues. This CDR3 reads CSATQGYEQYF. CDR3 nucleotides: TGCAGTGCGACACAGGGTTACGAGCAGTACTTC.

V and J are TRBV6-5 and TRBJ2-3; D could derive from TRBD1 or TRBD2 (5 bases each). The CDR3 runs 15 residues. Trimming took 5 bases from V and 1 from J, leaving 13 bases between them. Germline CDR1 is MNHEY and CDR2 is SVGAGI. The CDR3 is CASSPRGRGTDTQYF. The CDR3 bases are TGTGCCAGCAGTCCCCGGGGACGAGGCACAGATACGCAGTATTTT.

This rearrangement joins TRBV5-4 to TRBJ1-1, with no clear D. The CDR3 runs 15 residues. V was shortened by 3 bases and J by 1 base, with 13 bases between the two germline ends. Germline CDR1 SGHNT, CDR2 YYREEE (reference sequence). CDR3 sequence reads: CASSSTDEANTEAFF. As DNA, the CDR3 is TGTGCCAGCAGCTCTACCGACGAGGCGAACACTGAAGCTTTCTTT.

V gene TRBV6-5 combines with J gene TRBJ2-7; D may correspond to TRBD1 or TRBD2 (5 bases each). Germline V gives CDR1 MNHEY, CDR2 SVGAGI. Trimming stripped 8 bases from V and 3 bases from J, with 17 bases between. The CDR3 has 14 amino acids. The CDR3 coding sequence is TGTGCCAGCCCTCCTCGAGGGGTGCTCTACGAGCAGTACTTC. This codes for CASPPRGVLYEQYF.

The gene calls are TRBV7-2 and TRBJ2-7, with TRBD2 matching over 11 bases. The germline CDR1 and CDR2 sequences are SGHTA and FQGNSA. V dropped 4 bases and J dropped 0; count of bases not matched to a gene: 2. The CDR3 consists of 15 residues. Here the CDR3 reads CASSSTSGTSYEQYF. CDR3 DNA sequence: TGTGCCAGCAGCTCGACTAGCGGGACCTCCTACGAGCAGTACTTC.

The genes are TRBV2 and TRBJ2-1; TRBD2 matches at 10 bases. The CDR3 spans 16 residues. Per the germline V gene, CDR1 is SNHLY and CDR2 is FYNNEI. Unmatched junction bases numbered 10, after V lost 5 bases and J lost 6 bases. Written as DNA, the CDR3 is TGTGCCAGCAGTCTAGCGGGGGACAGAGTGGGCAATGAGCAGTTCTTC. Its protein is CASSLAGDRVGNEQFF.

This clone was picked up one time. This sequence joins TRBV2 and TRBJ2-3; 8 nucleotides match TRBD2. Germline CDR1 and CDR2: SNHLY and FYNNEI. The V segment lost 3 bases and the J segment 6 bases; nucleotides outside the gene matches: 14. This CDR3 has 17 residues. The CDR3 sequence: CASSEGTRGPSIDTQYF. Written as DNA, the CDR3 is TGTGCCAGCAGTGAGGGGACTAGAGGCCCGAGTATTGATACGCAGTATTTT.

The chain has TRBV19 and TRBJ2-1; D is undetermined. This CDR3 spans 11 amino acids. CDR1 and CDR2 (germline): LNHDA, SQIVND (reference sequence). V lost 3 bases and J lost 3, with 0 bases in between. CDR3 nucleotides: TGTGCCAGTAGTATCTACAATGAGCAGTTCTTC. Translation: CASSIYNEQFF. The entire variable domain, with the rest obtained from reference TRBV19 and TRBJ2-1, is as follows: DGGITQSPKYLFRKEGQNVTLSCEQNLNHDAMYWYRQDPGQGLRLIYYSQIVNDFQKGDIAEGYSVSREKKESFPLTVTSAQKNPTAFYLCASSIYNEQFFGPGTRLTVL.

The chain joins TRBV6-1 to TRBJ1-2; D is uncertain. V lost 5 bases and J lost 3, with 16 bases in between. The CDR3 sequence is 15 residues long. Germline V gene sequence: CDR1 MNHNS, CDR2 SASEGT. CDR3 DNA: TGTGCCAGCAGTTTTTCCGCCGCGGAAGACTATGGCTACACCTTC. Protein sequence: CASSFSAAEDYGYTF.

The chain uses TRBV30 and TRBJ1-1; no definite D call. The CDR3 is 12 amino acids. The V gene lost 0 bases and the J gene lost 4 bases, with 6 bases spanning the gap. The V gene's germline CDR1 is GTSNPN and CDR2 SVGIG (reference sequence). The CDR3 reads CAWSVPGTEAFF. The CDR3 nucleotides are TGTGCCTGGAGTGTACCCGGCACTGAAGCTTTCTTT.

This clone was seen a single time. This rearrangement joins TRBV19 to TRBJ1-1; maybe TRBD1 (5 bases). Between the trimmed V and J ends, which lost 8 bases and 8 bases, there was a span of 18 bases. Germline V gene data show CDR1 as LNHDA and CDR2 as SQIVND (reference sequence). This CDR3 is 13 amino acids long. The CDR3 region has the DNA TGTGCCAGTTTTCACAGCGCCGGGACCGAAGCTTTCTTT. This gives the protein CASFHSAGTEAFF.

This clone showed up just once. This chain links TRBV19 with TRBJ1-2, with D perhaps matching TRBD1 (5 bases). Trimming stripped 3 bases from V and 6 bases from J, with 17 bases between. Germline CDR1 reads LNHDA; CDR2 reads SQIVND (reference sequence). The CDR3 consists of 15 residues. CDR3 coding DNA: TGTGCCAGTAGTATTGGGGGGGATTACGTGAATGGCTACACCTTC. Its protein is CASSIGGDYVNGYTF.

The CDR3 loop is CASSLGVASPEAFF. In DNA, the CDR3 is TGCGCCAGCAGCTTGGGGGTAGCCTCCCCTGAAGCTTTCTTT. The J gene is TRBJ1-1, the V gene TRBV5-1; no clear D. The CDR3 sequence is 14 residues long. Trimming removed 0 bases from V and 6 bases from J, with 12 bases in between. The germline gives CDR1 SGHRS, CDR2 YFSETQ.

The chain uses TRBV28 and TRBJ2-7, with D possibly being TRBD1 (6 bases). Trimming cost V 7 bases and J 3 bases, with 22 bases left between them. The CDR3 extends over 16 amino acids. Germline values: CDR1 MDHEN, CDR2 SYDVKM. CDR3 amino acids: CASKPLSGIQGYEQYF. In DNA, the CDR3 is TGTGCCAGCAAACCCCTCTCAGGGATACAGGGCTACGAGCAGTACTTC.

This chain connects TRBV18 to TRBJ2-7; 9 bases align to TRBD1. V shed 5 bases, J shed 3 bases, and the junction held 14 bases outside the gene matches. Germline V gives CDR1 KGHSH, CDR2 LQKENI. This CDR3 has 17 residues. The CDR3 nucleotides are TGTGCCAGCTCAACGTTCCCGGGACAGGGTCTCGGCTACGAGCAGTACTTC. Amino acids: CASSTFPGQGLGYEQYF.

The chain is built from TRBV7-3 and TRBJ2-2, with D possibly matching TRBD2 (6 bases). The germline V gene encodes CDR1 SGHTA and CDR2 FQGTGA. The CDR3 is 14 residues long. The germline V and J ends were trimmed by 1 base and 6 bases, with 9 bases remaining between them. The CDR3 spells CASSLSGVAGELFF. CDR3 DNA sequence: TGTGCCAGCAGCTTAAGCGGGGTGGCCGGGGAGCTGTTTTTT. Supplemented by reference TRBV7-3 and TRBJ2-2, the full variable domain reads GAGVSQTPSNKVTEKGKYVELRCDPISGHTALYWYRQSLGQGPEFLIYFQGTGAADDSGLPNDRFFAVRPEGSVSTLKIQRTERGDSAVYLCASSLSGVAGELFFGEGSRLTVL.

This clone has more than one count but fewer than ten. The chain recombines TRBV10-2 with TRBJ1-6; D uncertain. The germline V gene encodes CDR1 WSHSY and CDR2 SAAADI. Trimming stripped 0 bases from V and 8 bases from J, with 14 bases between. The CDR3 totals 16 residues. This chain's CDR3 is CASSESPHNLDSPLHF. For the CDR3, the DNA is TGCGCCAGCAGTGAGTCCCCTCACAACTTGGATTCACCCCTCCACTTT.

The genes are TRBV30 and TRBJ1-1, with D perhaps matching TRBD1 (5 bases). Germline values: CDR1 GTSNPN, CDR2 SVGIG (reference sequence). Deletions cut 0 bases from V and 6 bases from J, with 20 bases between. This CDR3 spans 16 amino acids. The CDR3 bases are TGTGCCTGGAGTGTACGGGGCAGGGTGAGTGACCCTGAAGCTTTCTTT. Translation gives CAWSVRGRVSDPEAFF.

The V gene is TRBV29-1, the J gene TRBJ1-2, with TRBD1 matching over 9 bases. Germline V lookup: CDR1 SQVTM, CDR2 ANQGSEA. The CDR3 loop spans 12 amino acids. With 3 bases clipped from V and 5 bases from J, the junction kept 1 base outside the gene matches. The CDR3 protein is CSVDGTGYGYTF. The DNA for the CDR3 is TGCAGCGTTGACGGGACAGGGTATGGCTACACCTTC.

The chain couples TRBV11-3 to TRBJ2-1; D remains ambiguous. Per germline, CDR1 SGHNT and CDR2 YENEEA. CDR3 size: 14 residues. V was pared by 5 bases and J by 4 bases, with 12 bases between. CDR3 DNA sequence: TGTGCCAGCAGCCTCAATACAGCATACAATGAGCAGTTCTTC. Translating it yields CASSLNTAYNEQFF.

This sequence joins TRBV29-1 and TRBJ1-2; D is undetermined. Per germline, CDR1 SQVTM and CDR2 ANQGSEA. The V and J ends lost 0 bases and 8 bases respectively, with 7 bases between them. This CDR3 has 11 residues. CDR3: CSVEDAGGYTF. The DNA of the CDR3 is TGCAGCGTTGAAGATGCCGGGGGCTACACCTTC.

The rearrangement joins TRBV7-2 to TRBJ1-2; 9 bases agree with TRBD1. The CDR3 consists of 16 residues. Germline V gene sequence: CDR1 SGHTA, CDR2 FQGNSA. V gave up 5 bases and J gave up 8 bases; unmatched junction bases: 15. The DNA of the CDR3 is TGTGCCAGCAGCCGTGCCAATCCCGGACAGGGGAGAGGCTACACCTTC. It yields the protein CASSRANPGQGRGYTF.

This chain uses TRBV6-6 with TRBJ1-2; no firm D call. CDR3 size: 12 residues. Germline V gives CDR1 MNHNY, CDR2 SVGAGI (reference sequence). Trimming removed 5 bases from V and 1 base from J, with 5 bases in between. CDR3 sequence reads: CASSTNNYGYTF. The DNA of the CDR3 is TGTGCCAGCAGTACCAATAACTATGGCTACACCTTC.

The chain carries TRBV27 and TRBJ1-1, with D maybe TRBD1 (5 bases). The germline gives CDR1 MNHEY, CDR2 SMNVEV (reference sequence). V lost 3 bases to trimming and J lost 4 bases, with 18 bases between them. This CDR3 comprises 16 residues. The CDR3 DNA follows: TGTGCCAGCAGTTTCGGTACGTCGTCAGGGAGCACTGAAGCTTTCTTT. Amino acid sequence: CASSFGTSSGSTEAFF.

The chain joins TRBV9 to TRBJ2-5, with D unresolved. This CDR3 spans 15 amino acids. V lost 4 bases to trimming and J lost 1 base, with 14 bases between them. The germline gives CDR1 SGDLS, CDR2 YYNGEE. CDR3 sequence: CASSSSPVGQETQYF. In nucleotides, the CDR3 is TGTGCCAGCAGCTCCTCTCCGGTCGGCCAAGAGACCCAGTACTTC. The entire variable domain, with the rest obtained from reference TRBV9 and TRBJ2-5, is as follows: DSGVTQTPKHLITATGQRVTLRCSPRSGDLSVYWYQQSLDQGLQFLIQYYNGEERAKGNILERFSAQQFPDLHSELNLSSLELGDSALYFCASSSSPVGQETQYFGPGTRLLVL.

The genes are TRBV29-1 and TRBJ2-7, with TRBD1 identical over 7 bases. The CDR3 extends over 13 amino acids. Germline lookup yields CDR1 SQVTM and CDR2 ANQGSEA. Trimming removed 4 bases from V and 2 bases from J; junction bases left unmatched: 5. CDR3 residues: CSVVEGAPYEQYF. The CDR3, as DNA: TGCAGCGTTGTAGAGGGGGCGCCCTACGAGCAGTACTTC.